The TCR beta chain described here comes from a study of blood T cell repertoires in COVID-19. Overall study: Sources were T cells, B-cell-depleted T cells, or PBMCs; the material itself was cDNA or gDNA.

Trimming removed 6 bases from V and 5 bases from J; junction bases left unmatched: 4. Germline V gives CDR1 SGHRS, CDR2 YFSETQ. The length of the CDR3 is 12 residues. In the authors' methods: Nucleated cell counts were estimated from reference gene primer amplification. The protocol was immunoSEQ multiplex PCR, while the TCRdb copy is restricted to in-frame clones and leaves out a portion. That table supplies the V and J calls and clone size; D and trimming were determined from the DNA. The sample lists some 110,000 clones, about 82% occurring once. The sequence was obtained from a human donor in a cohort sampled during active COVID-19. The rearrangement uses TRBV5-1 and TRBJ1-1; TRBD1 matches at 7 bases. The sequencing sample was made of peripheral blood. CDR3 bases: TGCGCCAGCAAACTGACAGGGACTGAAGCTTTCTTT. Its protein is CASKLTGTEAFF.